This passage covers 9 T cell receptor beta chains from one sample sequenced in a study of shared clonotypes between healthy human individuals. Method: immunoSEQ multiplex PCR; TCRdb's copy keeps in-frame clones and lacks some. The table shows about a million clones, with 60% to 85% occurring only once. Material for sequencing was memory CD4+ T cells from PBMCs. The subset was: CD45RA-negative fraction. These receptors were taken from a man aged 18-30 years in good health. Some clones in this sample may be carry-over from other donors' samples.

The CDR3 sequence: CACRTAGANVLTF. In DNA, the CDR3 is TGTGCCTGTAGGACAGCTGGGGCCAACGTCCTGACTTTC. The chain combines TRBV30 with TRBJ2-6, with TRBD1 as a possible D gene (6 bases). Trimming shortened V by 6 bases and J by 2 bases, and 8 bases separated the two germline ends. Germline CDR1 GTSNPN, CDR2 SVGIG (reference sequence). CDR3 size: 13 residues.

The rearrangement links TRBV7-3 to TRBJ2-1, with D maybe TRBD2 (6 bases). Germline values: CDR1 SGHTA, CDR2 FQGTGA. The V end was cut by 2 bases, the J end by 10 bases, with 9 bases between. The CDR3 totals 12 residues. Here the CDR3 reads CASSLYGREQFF. The CDR3 DNA is TGTGCCAGCAGCTTATACGGGAGAGAGCAGTTCTTC.

The genes are TRBV29-1 and TRBJ2-5, with a weak D call TRBD1 (6 bases). In germline, CDR1 is SQVTM, CDR2 ANQGSEA. V gave up 7 bases and J gave up 5 bases, with 14 bases separating them. The CDR3 runs 12 residues. CDR3 region: CSARQAAETQYF. The CDR3 bases are TGCAGCGCCCGACAGGCGGCGGAGACCCAGTACTTC.

This chain uses TRBV25-1 with TRBJ2-1; D call uncertain. Deletions cut 3 bases from V and 0 bases from J, with 3 bases between. The germline CDR1 and CDR2 sequences are MGHDK and SYGVNS. This CDR3 contains 13 residues. CDR3: CASSESSYNEQFF. CDR3 sequence (DNA): TGTGCCAGCAGTGAGAGCTCCTACAATGAGCAGTTCTTC.

V usage is TRBV4-1 and J usage is TRBJ2-4; tentatively, D is TRBD1 (6 bases). Trimming shortened V by 4 bases and J by 8 bases, and 15 bases separated the two germline ends. This CDR3 has 14 residues. The germline gives CDR1 MGHRA, CDR2 YSYEKL. The CDR3 sequence: CASSPLTGSDIQYF. The DNA for the CDR3 is TGCGCCAGCAGCCCTCTAACAGGGTCTGACATTCAGTACTTC.

The chain recombines TRBV11-2 with TRBJ2-3; 9 positions agree with TRBD1. Trimming took 8 bases from V and 1 from J; bases not matched to a gene: 4. Germline V gene lookup returns CDR1 SGHAT and CDR2 FQNNGV. The CDR3 runs to 14 residues. CDR3 region: CASRRDRGTDTQYF. In DNA, the CDR3 is TGTGCCAGCCGTCGGGACAGGGGCACAGATACGCAGTATTTT.

This chain links TRBV27 with TRBJ2-7; D could derive from TRBD1 or TRBD2 (5 bases each). Germline CDR1 reads MNHEY; CDR2 reads SMNVEV (reference sequence). The V and J ends lost 7 bases and 2 bases respectively, with 27 bases between them. CDR3 length: 18 amino acids. DNA for the CDR3: TGTGCCAGCATGAGGGCTTCGGCGATGGGGGAATCCACCTACGAGCAGTACTTC. It codes for CASMRASAMGESTYEQYF.

The chain uses TRBV27 and TRBJ1-2; 11 bases agree with TRBD1. Germline V gene lookup returns CDR1 MNHEY and CDR2 SMNVEV (reference sequence). This CDR3 contains 14 residues. V lost 6 bases to trimming and J lost 7 bases; unmatched junction nucleotides: 7. CDR3 DNA sequence: TGTGCCAGCAGGATACCGGGACAGGGGGGTGGCTACACCTTC. This sequence encodes CASRIPGQGGGYTF.

The genes are TRBV6-5 and TRBJ1-3; D remains unclear. Trimming left V 0 bases short and J 2 bases short, with 8 bases between. Germline assignment: CDR1 MNHEY and CDR2 SVGAGI. This CDR3 comprises 15 residues. The CDR3 DNA reads TGTGCCAGCAGTTACTCGATAGCAACTGGAAACACCATATATTTT. Protein product: CASSYSIATGNTIYF.